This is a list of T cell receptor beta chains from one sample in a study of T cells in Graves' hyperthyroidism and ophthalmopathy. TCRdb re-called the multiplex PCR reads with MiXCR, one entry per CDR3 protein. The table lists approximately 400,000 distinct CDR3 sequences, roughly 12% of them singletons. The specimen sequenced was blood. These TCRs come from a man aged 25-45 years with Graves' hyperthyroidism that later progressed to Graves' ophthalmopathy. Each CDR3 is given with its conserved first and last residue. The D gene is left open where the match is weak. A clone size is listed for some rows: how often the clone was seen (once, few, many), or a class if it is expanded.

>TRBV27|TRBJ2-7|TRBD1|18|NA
TGTGCCAGCAGTCCCCTTAAACCCACAGGGGTTATCCTCTACGAGCAGTACTTC
CASSPLKPTGVILYEQYF
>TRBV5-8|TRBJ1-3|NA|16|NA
TGTGCCAGCAGCTTCCCGACGGGGAAGGGTGGAAACACCATATATTTT
CASSFPTGKGGNTIYF
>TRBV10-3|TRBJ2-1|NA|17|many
TGTGCCATCGGGCCGATAATCACTAGCCACTCCTACAATGAGCAGTTCTTC
CAIGPIITSHSYNEQFF
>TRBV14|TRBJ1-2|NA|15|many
TGTGCCAGCAGCCAAGAGGGCAGGCGACTCTATGGCTACACCTTC
CASSQEGRRLYGYTF
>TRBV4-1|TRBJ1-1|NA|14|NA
TGCGCCAGCAGCCAAGAGGCGGCGAACACTGAAGCTTTCTTT
CASSQEAANTEAFF
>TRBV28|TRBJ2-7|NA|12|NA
TGTGCCAGTTCCAGCTGGGAATACGAGCAGTACTTC
CASSSWEYEQYF
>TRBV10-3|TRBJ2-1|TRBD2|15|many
TGTGCCATCAGTGCAGAGCGGGGCTCCTACAATGAGCAGTTCTTC
CAISAERGSYNEQFF
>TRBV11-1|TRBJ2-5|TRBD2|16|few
TGTGCCAGCAGCCCCCGGGGGGGTAGCTGGGTAGAGACCCAGTACTTC
CASSPRGGSWVETQYF
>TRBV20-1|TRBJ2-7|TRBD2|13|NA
TGCAGTGCTAGGGAAGGACTAGCCTACGAGCAGTACTTC
CSAREGLAYEQYF
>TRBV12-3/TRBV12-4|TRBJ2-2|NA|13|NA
TGTGCCAGCAGTTGGGACTTTGCCGGGGAGCTGTTTTTT
CASSWDFAGELFF
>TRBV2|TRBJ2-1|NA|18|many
TGTGCCAGCAGTGTTGGCGCCCCTTACCTCAGCTCCTACAATGAGCAGTTCTTC
CASSVGAPYLSSYNEQFF
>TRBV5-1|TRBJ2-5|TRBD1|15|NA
TGCGCCACTCAGATGACAGGGGAGAGCCGGGAGACCCAGTACTTC
CATQMTGESRETQYF
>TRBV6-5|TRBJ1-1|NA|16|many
TGTGCCAGCAGTTACTCGGCAGGGATGGGTGGCACTGAAGCTTTCTTT
CASSYSAGMGGTEAFF
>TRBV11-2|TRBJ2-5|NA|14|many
TGTGCCAGCAGCTTAGATAGGCACCTTCAGACCCAGTACTTC
CASSLDRHLQTQYF
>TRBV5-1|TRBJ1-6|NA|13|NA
TGCGCCAGCAGCTTGGGGCAAGATTCGCCCCTCCACTTT
CASSLGQDSPLHF
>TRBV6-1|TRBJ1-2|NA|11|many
TGTGCCAGCAGTGGCTCAGGTGGCTACACCTTC
CASSGSGGYTF
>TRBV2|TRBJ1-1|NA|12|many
TGTGCCAGCACCCTGGGGGTACCTGAAGCTTTCTTT
CASTLGVPEAFF
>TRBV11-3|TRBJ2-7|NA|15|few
TGTGCCAGCAGCTTCAGACATGCTACTCACTACGAGCAGTACTTC
CASSFRHATHYEQYF
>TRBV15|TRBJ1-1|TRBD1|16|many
TGTGCCACCAGCAGAGATCCACAGGGGGCGAACACTGAAGCTTTCTTT
CATSRDPQGANTEAFF
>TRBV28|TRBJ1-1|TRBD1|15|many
TGTGCCAGCAGTTTTCTCGACAGGGGGGGGACTGAAGCTTTCTTT
CASSFLDRGGTEAFF
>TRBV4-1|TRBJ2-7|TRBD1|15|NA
TGCGCCAGCAGCCAAGCGGACAGGGAAGGCTACGAGCAGTACTTC
CASSQADREGYEQYF
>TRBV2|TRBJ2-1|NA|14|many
TGTGCCAGCAGTGAAGGGGGCAGCAACAATGAGCAGTTCTTC
CASSEGGSNNEQFF
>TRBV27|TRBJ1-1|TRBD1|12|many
TGTGCCAGCAGTTTCGGACAGGGTCAAGCTTTCTTT
CASSFGQGQAFF
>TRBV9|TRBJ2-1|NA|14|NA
TGTGCCAGCAGCTCGAGCCAGGGTTCCGGGAAGCAGTTCTTC
CASSSSQGSGKQFF
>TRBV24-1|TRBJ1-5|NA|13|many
TGTGCCACCAGTGTTGAATTTGGTCAGCCCCAGCATTTT
CATSVEFGQPQHF
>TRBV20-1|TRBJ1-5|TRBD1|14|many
TGCAGTGCCTACTCTGACAGGGGGACTCAGCCCCAGCATTTT
CSAYSDRGTQPQHF
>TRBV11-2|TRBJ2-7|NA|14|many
TGTGCCAGCAGAGCGACAGGTTCCTCCTACGAGCAGTACTTC
CASRATGSSYEQYF